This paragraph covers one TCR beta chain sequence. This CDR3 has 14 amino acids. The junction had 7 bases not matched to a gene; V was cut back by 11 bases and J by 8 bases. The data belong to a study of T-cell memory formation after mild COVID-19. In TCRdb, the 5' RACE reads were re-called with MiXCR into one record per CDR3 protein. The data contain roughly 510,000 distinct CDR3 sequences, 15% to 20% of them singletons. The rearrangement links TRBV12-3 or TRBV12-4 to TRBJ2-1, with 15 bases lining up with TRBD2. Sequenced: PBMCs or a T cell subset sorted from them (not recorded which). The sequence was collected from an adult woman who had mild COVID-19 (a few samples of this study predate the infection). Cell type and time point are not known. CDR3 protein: CAARTSGRGYEQFF. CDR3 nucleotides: TGTGCCGCACGGACTAGCGGGAGGGGGTATGAGCAGTTCTTC.